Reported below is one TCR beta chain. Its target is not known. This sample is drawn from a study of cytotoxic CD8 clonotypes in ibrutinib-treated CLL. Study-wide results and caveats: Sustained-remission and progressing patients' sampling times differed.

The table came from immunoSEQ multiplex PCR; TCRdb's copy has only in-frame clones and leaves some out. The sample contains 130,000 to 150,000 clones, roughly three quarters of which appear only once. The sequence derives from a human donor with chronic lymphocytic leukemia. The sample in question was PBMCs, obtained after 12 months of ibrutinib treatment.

CDR3 nucleotides: TGTGCCAGCAGCTTCCTCAGAGGAACAGATACGCAGTATTTT. It specifies CASSFLRGTDTQYF. The chain combines TRBV7-6 with TRBJ2-3, with D uncertain. Germline V gene lookup returns CDR1 SGHVS and CDR2 FNYEAQ. The CDR3 extends over 14 amino acids. V lost 3 bases and J 3 bases, leaving 10 bases between the germline ends.